Below are 16 T cell receptor beta chains sequenced from a single sample in a study of OX40 agonist ivuxolimab in advanced cancers. Data came from immunoSEQ multiplex PCR; TCRdb stores just in-frame clones and leaves some out. The sample lists some 96,000 clones, around 89% seen once, with about 0.15% in the top ten. The starting material was CD4+ or CD8+ T cells sorted from blood, obtained in a trial of the OX40 agonist ivuxolimab. Receptors originate from an adult with an advanced solid tumor such as melanoma, head and neck, liver or kidney cancer.

The chain uses TRBV10-3 and TRBJ2-7; 12 bases fit TRBD2. Germline V gene sequence: CDR1 ENHRY, CDR2 SYGVKD. This CDR3 contains 14 residues. Trimming removed 6 bases from V and 3 bases from J; junction bases left unmatched: 3. The CDR3 DNA reads TGTGCCATCAGCGGACTAGCGGGAAGCTACGAGCAGTACTTC. Its translation is CAISGLAGSYEQYF.

The chain couples TRBV5-1 to TRBJ2-3; 7 bases are shared with TRBD1. J gave up 1 base and V 4 bases, and 6 bases lay outside the gene matches. The CDR3 is 15 amino acids. The germline CDR1 and CDR2 sequences are SGHRS and YFSETQ. The CDR3 coding sequence is TGCGCCAGCAGCCGGGACAGATCCCGCACAGATACGCAGTATTTT. It encodes CASSRDRSRTDTQYF.

V is TRBV5-4 and J is TRBJ2-7; the D gene could be TRBD1 or TRBD2 (5 bases each). Germline V gives CDR1 SGHNT, CDR2 YYREEE (reference sequence). V lost 3 bases, J lost 2 bases, and 12 bases lay in between. The length of the CDR3 is 14 residues. Here the CDR3 DNA reads TGTGCCAGCAGCTACGGGGCAAATCCCTACGAGCAGTACTTC. It is translated as CASSYGANPYEQYF.

This clone was observed once. The chain employs TRBV29-1 and TRBJ1-2; D perhaps matches TRBD1 (5 bases). Trimming removed 6 bases at V and 6 bases at J, with 26 bases between. Germline V CDR1 and CDR2: SQVTM, ANQGSEA. The CDR3 is 16 amino acids. The CDR3 DNA reads as TGCAGCGTCCCCCTCGGGGTGGGTACAGGTCTCGATGGCTACACCTTC. This codes for CSVPLGVGTGLDGYTF.

This clone has just one count. This chain joins TRBV5-1 and TRBJ1-1; D uncertain. Germline V gives CDR1 SGHRS, CDR2 YFSETQ. The CDR3 is 17 residues long. The V end lost 3 bases, the J end lost 4 bases, and 22 bases lay between the germline ends. CDR3: CASSSFGPEIWPTEAFF. The DNA for the CDR3 is TGCGCCAGCAGCTCCTTCGGACCGGAGATTTGGCCCACTGAAGCTTTCTTT.

The genes are TRBV5-6 and TRBJ1-1; D remains unclear. This CDR3 is built from 17 residues. Trimming took 3 bases from V and 0 from J, leaving 18 bases between them. Germline CDR1 and CDR2: SGHDT and YYEEEE. For the CDR3, the DNA is TGTGCCAGCAGCTCCATTCTACTCCAGGCGTTGAACACTGAAGCTTTCTTT. Translation: CASSSILLQALNTEAFF.

This sequence joins TRBV28 and TRBJ2-1, with 13 bases identical to TRBD2. The ends lost 4 bases at V and 6 bases at J; junction bases unmatched: 12. The CDR3 extends over 18 amino acids. Germline CDR1 and CDR2: MDHEN and SYDVKM. The CDR3 DNA reads TGTGCCAGCAGTTCTGGCGGGGGGGGACTAGCGGGAATCAATGAGCAGTTCTTC. Residues: CASSSGGGGLAGINEQFF.

The chain has TRBV19 and TRBJ2-1, with 9 bases identical to TRBD2. With 6 bases clipped from V and 10 bases from J, the junction kept 13 bases outside the gene matches. Germline-derived CDR1 and CDR2 are LNHDA and SQIVND (reference sequence). This CDR3 has 15 amino acids. The DNA of the CDR3 is TGTGCCAGTAGCCCTCTAGCGGGAACGACGAAGGAGCAGTTCTTC. Translating it yields CASSPLAGTTKEQFF.

J is TRBJ2-2 and V is TRBV7-9; 10 bases are a match to TRBD1. The CDR3 extends over 15 amino acids. With 7 bases clipped from V and 8 bases from J, the junction kept 10 bases outside the gene matches. CDR1 and CDR2 from the germline V gene are SEHNR and FQNEAQ (reference sequence). The CDR3 DNA reads as TGTGCCAGCACCTCTGACAGGGGGCGTAGAGGGGAGCTGTTTTTT. Protein: CASTSDRGRRGELFF.

This clone has just one count. The chain links TRBV7-2 to TRBJ1-5; D uncertain. Trimming removed 2 bases at V and 3 bases at J, with 20 bases between. Germline V gives CDR1 SGHTA, CDR2 FQGNSA. The CDR3 is 18 residues long. The CDR3 reads CASSLYPPRFVANQPQHF. The CDR3 DNA is TGTGCCAGCAGCTTATATCCCCCCCGGTTCGTTGCCAATCAGCCCCAGCATTTT.

V gene TRBV5-1 combines with J gene TRBJ2-3, with 10 bases aligning to TRBD2. The CDR3 is 17 residues long. V trimming: 0 bases; J trimming: 2 bases; junction bases outside the gene matches: 6. Germline assignment: CDR1 SGHRS and CDR2 YFSETQ. This CDR3 reads CASSLDGLAVNTDTQYF. The CDR3, as DNA: TGCGCCAGCAGCTTGGACGGACTAGCGGTTAACACAGATACGCAGTATTTT.

The J gene is TRBJ2-5, the V gene TRBV9, with a tentative D call TRBD2 (7 bases). CDR3 length equals 16 residues. Germline assignment: CDR1 SGDLS and CDR2 YYNGEE. Between the trimmed V and J ends, which lost 2 bases and 4 bases, there was a span of 18 bases. CDR3 in DNA: TGTGCCAGCAGCGTGGGCCCTAGAGGGGGGGGAGAGACCCAGTACTTC. Translating it yields CASSVGPRGGGETQYF.

This clone has more than one count but fewer than ten. This rearrangement joins TRBV28 to TRBJ1-1, with a possible D match to TRBD1 (6 bases). The germline V gene encodes CDR1 MDHEN and CDR2 SYDVKM. The V gene lost 6 bases and the J gene lost 2 bases, with 10 bases spanning the gap. This CDR3 spans 13 amino acids. The CDR3 protein is CASRGTPNTEAFF. In DNA, the CDR3 is TGTGCCAGCAGGGGGACACCCAACACTGAAGCTTTCTTT.

V gene TRBV4-2 combines with J gene TRBJ2-1, with TRBD2 matching 13 bases. The CDR3 contains 19 residues. CDR1 LGHNA and CDR2 YNFKEQ come from the germline V gene. V lost 5 bases to trimming and J lost 0 bases; unmatched junction nucleotides: 10. The CDR3 bases are TGTGCCAGCAGCAGGCGGGGGACTAGCGGGATTGGCTCCTACAATGAGCAGTTCTTC. This sequence encodes CASSRRGTSGIGSYNEQFF.

J is TRBJ2-2 and V is TRBV30; D gene uncertain. CDR1 is GTSNPN and CDR2 is SVGIG in the germline V gene (reference sequence). V dropped 0 bases and J dropped 3 bases, with 5 bases sitting between them. The CDR3 consists of 13 residues. The CDR3 region has the DNA TGTGCCTGGAGTGTATCTTACACCGGGGAGCTGTTTTTT. Translating it yields CAWSVSYTGELFF. The full variable domain, its missing parts supplied by reference TRBV30 and TRBJ2-2, is SQTIHQWPATLVQPVGSPLSLECTVEGTSNPNLYWYRQAAGRGLQLLFYSVGIGQISSEVPQNLSASRPQDRQFILSSKKLLLSDSGFYLCAWSVSYTGELFFGEGSRLTVL.

The chain couples TRBV29-1 to TRBJ2-3, with D tentatively TRBD1 (6 bases). The CDR3 consists of 13 residues. Germline V gene sequence: CDR1 SQVTM, CDR2 ANQGSEA. V lost 6 bases, J lost 4 bases, and 14 bases lay in between. CDR3 bases: TGCAGCGTAGACAGGACCGCTGCAGATACGCAGTATTTT. This codes for CSVDRTAADTQYF.